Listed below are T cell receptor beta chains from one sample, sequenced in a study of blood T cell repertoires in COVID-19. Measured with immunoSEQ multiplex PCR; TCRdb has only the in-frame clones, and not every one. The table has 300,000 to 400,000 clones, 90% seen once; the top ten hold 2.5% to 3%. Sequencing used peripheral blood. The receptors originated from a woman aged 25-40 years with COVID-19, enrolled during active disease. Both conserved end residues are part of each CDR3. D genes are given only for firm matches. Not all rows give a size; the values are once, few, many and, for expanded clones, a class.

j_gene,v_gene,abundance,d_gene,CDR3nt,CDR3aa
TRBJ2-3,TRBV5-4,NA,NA,TGTGCCAGCAGCTTGTTGACATCGACAGATACGCAGTATTTT,CASSLLTSTDTQYF
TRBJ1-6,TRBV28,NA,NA,TGTGCCAGCAGTTTATCAGGACAGCTCGGGAATTCACCCCTCCACTTT,CASSLSGQLGNSPLHF
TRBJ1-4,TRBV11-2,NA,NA,TGTGCCAGCAGCTTAGAACGGGTTAATGAAAAACTGTTTTTT,CASSLERVNEKLFF
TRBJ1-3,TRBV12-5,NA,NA,TGTGCTAGTGGTTTGGCAGACTCTGGAAACACCATATATTTT,CASGLADSGNTIYF
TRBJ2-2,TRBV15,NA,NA,TGTGCCACCAGAGATCGCGGCTGGCATCCGAACACCGGGGAGCTGTTTTTT,CATRDRGWHPNTGELFF
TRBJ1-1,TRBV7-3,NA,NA,TGTGCCAGCAGCTTACAGGCAGGGGCGGACCCCTCTGAAGCTTTCTTT,CASSLQAGADPSEAFF
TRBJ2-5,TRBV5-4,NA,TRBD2,TGTGCCAGCAGCCCAGGACTAGCGGGATGGGGGGAGACCCAGTACTTC,CASSPGLAGWGETQYF
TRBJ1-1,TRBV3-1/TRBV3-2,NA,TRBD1,TGTGCCAGCAGCCAGCAGGACAGGGGAACAGCTTTCTTT,CASSQQDRGTAFF
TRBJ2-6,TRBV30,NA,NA,TGTGCCTCGCGTTATTCTGGGGCCAACGTCCTGACTTTC,CASRYSGANVLTF
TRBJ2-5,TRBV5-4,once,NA,TGTGCCAGCAGCTTGATCTCAGGGAGGGAGACCCAGTACTTC,CASSLISGRETQYF
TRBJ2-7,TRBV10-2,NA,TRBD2,TGCGCCAGCACTGAACCGGGACTAGCGGAGACTCCCTACGAGCAGTACTTC,CASTEPGLAETPYEQYF
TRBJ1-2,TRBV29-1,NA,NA,TGCAGCGTTGAACGGGGCAGGGGTCCCTATGGCTACACCTTC,CSVERGRGPYGYTF
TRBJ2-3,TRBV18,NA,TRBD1,TGTGCCAGCTCACCGCTCCAGGGGACAGGCCCTCGGGATACGCAGTATTTT,CASSPLQGTGPRDTQYF
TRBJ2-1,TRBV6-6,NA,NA,TGTGCCAGCAGTTACAGGGGCTCCTACAATGAGCAGTTCTTC,CASSYRGSYNEQFF
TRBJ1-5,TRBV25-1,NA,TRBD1,TGTGCCAGCAGTGTTGGGACAGCTCAGCCCCAGCATTTT,CASSVGTAQPQHF
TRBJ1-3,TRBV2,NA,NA,TGTGCCAGCAGTCTCCAGGGGACCGCTGGAAACACCATATATTTT,CASSLQGTAGNTIYF
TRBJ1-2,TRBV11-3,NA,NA,TGTGCCAGCAGCTTAGACAGTCGGGGGTATGGCTACACCTTC,CASSLDSRGYGYTF
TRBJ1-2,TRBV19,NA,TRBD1,TGTGCCAGCTCCAGAACCGACGGGACAGGGGGTGACTATGGCTACACCTTC,CASSRTDGTGGDYGYTF
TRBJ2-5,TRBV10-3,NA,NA,TGTGCCATCAGTGAAAGGGGCCTGGAGACCCAGTACTTC,CAISERGLETQYF
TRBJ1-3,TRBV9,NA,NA,TGTGCCAGCAGCGCCGCAGGGGAAAGCGTAGGAAACACCATATATTTT,CASSAAGESVGNTIYF
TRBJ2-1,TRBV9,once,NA,TGTGCCAGCAGCGTAGGGGAGTACAATGAGCAGTTCTTC,CASSVGEYNEQFF
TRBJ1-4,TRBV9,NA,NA,TGTGCCAGCAGCGTAGGGGGGCATCCCAATGAAAAACTGTTTTTT,CASSVGGHPNEKLFF
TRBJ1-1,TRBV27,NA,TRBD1,TGTGCCAGCAGAGAATACAGGGGAAGAGCTTTCTTT,CASREYRGRAFF
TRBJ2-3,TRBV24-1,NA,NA,TGTGCCACCAGTGATTTCGAGTACGGCACAGATACGCAGTATTTT,CATSDFEYGTDTQYF
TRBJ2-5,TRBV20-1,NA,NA,TGCAGTGCTAGAGGAGGGGAGACCCAGTACTTC,CSARGGETQYF
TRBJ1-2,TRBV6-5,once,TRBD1,TGTGCCAGCAGTTACTCCCGACAGGGGACTGGCTACACCTTC,CASSYSRQGTGYTF
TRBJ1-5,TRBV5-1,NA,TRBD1,TGCGCCAGCAGACAGGGACAGGAAAATCAGCCCCAGCATTTT,CASRQGQENQPQHF
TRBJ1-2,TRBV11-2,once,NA,TGTGCCAGCAGCCAACAGCTATCCTATGGCTACACCTTC,CASSQQLSYGYTF
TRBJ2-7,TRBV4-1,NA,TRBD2,TGCGCCACCAGCCCCCGGTCAGCGGGAGAGCAGTACTTC,CATSPRSAGEQYF
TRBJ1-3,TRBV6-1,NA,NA,TGTGCCAGCAGTGAAACCTTCACAGGGTACGGAAACACCATATATTTT,CASSETFTGYGNTIYF
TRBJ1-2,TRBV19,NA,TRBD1,TGTGCCAGTATCGAGCCAGGGGGCGAAGACTATGGCTACACCTTC,CASIEPGGEDYGYTF